These 30 T cell receptor beta chains were all obtained from the same sample, sequenced in a study of shared clonotypes between healthy human individuals. Profiling relied on immunoSEQ multiplex PCR, and the TCRdb table lists in-frame clones only, not all of them. The table lists 1.6 million or so clones, around 98.5% of them singletons. Material: naive CD4+ T cells sorted from blood. Subset described: CD45RA+ positively selected. These TCRs come from a man aged 25 to 45 in good health.

This clone was detected once. The rearrangement links TRBV6-1 to TRBJ1-2; possible D gene TRBD1, 6 bases. Trimming took 4 bases from V and 8 from J, leaving 17 bases between them. Germline V lookup: CDR1 MNHNS, CDR2 SASEGT. The CDR3 is 14 residues long. DNA for the CDR3: TGTGCCAGCAGTGTACTGACACAGGGTCGAGGCTACACCTTC. Protein: CASSVLTQGRGYTF.

The chain employs TRBV27 and TRBJ2-3, with TRBD2 matching 7 bases. V was clipped by 8 bases and J by 5 bases; unmatched bases: 7. Germline CDR1 MNHEY, CDR2 SMNVEV (reference sequence). The length of the CDR3 is 13 residues. The CDR3 reads CASGEGGVDTQYF. As DNA, the CDR3 is TGTGCCAGCGGTGAGGGAGGGGTAGATACGCAGTATTTT.

J is TRBJ2-2 and V is TRBV7-9, with D perhaps TRBD1 (6 bases). V was clipped by 5 bases and J by 4 bases, with 17 bases between them. The CDR3 is 16 amino acids. CDR1 is SEHNR and CDR2 is FQNEAQ in the germline V gene (reference sequence). The CDR3 loop is CASSLRQVDSTGELFF. The CDR3 DNA reads as TGTGCCAGCAGCCTAAGACAGGTGGATTCCACCGGGGAGCTGTTTTTT.

This chain joins TRBV28 and TRBJ2-1; 9 nucleotides match TRBD2. The CDR3 consists of 16 residues. In germline, CDR1 is MDHEN, CDR2 SYDVKM. Trimming at V came to 6 bases and at J to 7 bases, leaving 13 bases not matched to a gene. DNA of the CDR3: TGTGCCAGCAGCCAAAGAAGCGGGAGGATTTCAAATGAGCAGTTCTTC. Amino acid sequence: CASSQRSGRISNEQFF. The full variable domain, completed using reference TRBV28 and TRBJ2-1, is DVKVTQSSRYLVKRTGEKVFLECVQDMDHENMFWYRQDPGLGLRLIYFSYDVKMKEKGDIPEGYSVSREKKERFSLILESASTNQTSMYLCASSQRSGRISNEQFFGPGTRLTVL.

The rearrangement uses TRBV4-3 and TRBJ1-2, with D possibly being TRBD1 (5 bases). Looked up from germline, CDR1 is LGHNA and CDR2 is YSLEER. The V end lost 0 bases, the J end lost 4 bases, and 6 bases lay between the germline ends. This CDR3 is built from 13 residues. CDR3 bases: TGCGCCAGCAGCCAAGACAGGGTCTATGGCTACACCTTC. This codes for CASSQDRVYGYTF.

The chain joins TRBV7-2 to TRBJ2-1; 14 bases map to TRBD2. After removal of 5 bases from V and 15 bases from J, the junction contained 6 bases not matched to a gene. Germline CDR1 SGHTA, CDR2 FQGNSA. The CDR3 is 13 residues long. Here the CDR3 DNA reads TGTGCCAGCAGCCTCGGGACTAGCGGGAGTGTGTTCTTC. Its translation: CASSLGTSGSVFF.

The chain is built from TRBV5-1 and TRBJ2-7; the match to TRBD1 covers 7 bases. Germline trimming cut 2 bases from V and 4 bases from J; bases unmatched to any gene: 6. The CDR3 is 14 residues long. CDR1 and CDR2 (germline): SGHRS, YFSETQ. CDR3 region: CASSLSGTDYEQYF. CDR3 nucleotide sequence: TGCGCCAGCAGCTTATCCGGGACAGATTACGAGCAGTACTTC.

The CDR3 region is CASSLPRVAEEQYF. The CDR3 DNA reads as TGTGCCAGCAGTTTACCGCGGGTAGCGGAGGAGCAGTACTTC. This chain connects TRBV28 to TRBJ2-7; D may be TRBD2 (6 bases). Trimming removed 2 bases at V and 7 bases at J, with 15 bases between. CDR1 is MDHEN and CDR2 is SYDVKM in the germline V gene. The CDR3 sequence is 14 residues long.

V gene TRBV7-9 combines with J gene TRBJ2-1; 11 bases align to TRBD2. CDR1 is SEHNR and CDR2 is FQNEAQ in the germline V gene (reference sequence). The CDR3 length is 15 residues. The V gene end was trimmed by 5 bases and the J gene end by 9 bases; junction bases not matched to a gene: 9. CDR3 DNA sequence: TGTGCCAGCAGCCTCTTAGCGGGAGGGCAGGGTGAGCAGTTCTTC. Translating gives CASSLLAGGQGEQFF.

The gene calls are TRBV29-1 and TRBJ1-4; D might be TRBD1 (6 bases). V was clipped by 7 bases and J by 2 bases, with 23 bases between them. The CDR3 length is 17 residues. Germline-derived CDR1 and CDR2 are SQVTM and ANQGSEA. CDR3 residues: CSALTPSTGWTNEKLFF. CDR3 coding DNA: TGCAGCGCCCTAACCCCTAGCACAGGGTGGACTAATGAAAAACTGTTTTTT.

The chain is built from TRBV27 and TRBJ2-7; a weak D match, TRBD1 (5 bases). The germline V gene encodes CDR1 MNHEY and CDR2 SMNVEV (reference sequence). V gave up 3 bases and J gave up 2 bases, with 11 bases separating them. The CDR3 runs 14 residues. The CDR3 spells CASSFSGLAYEQYF. The CDR3 region has the DNA TGTGCCAGCAGTTTTTCAGGGTTGGCCTACGAGCAGTACTTC.

The chain couples TRBV6-4 to TRBJ2-3; D gene unclear. V lost 0 bases, J lost 4 bases, and 11 bases lay in between. The V gene's germline CDR1 is MRHNA and CDR2 SNTAGT. CDR3 size: 15 residues. The CDR3 here is CASSDSVTASDTQYF. The CDR3 DNA sequence: TGTGCCAGCAGTGACTCGGTAACGGCGTCAGATACGCAGTATTTT.

V usage is TRBV7-9 and J usage is TRBJ2-7, with 7 bases lining up with TRBD1. V lost 2 bases to trimming and J lost 1 base; unmatched junction nucleotides: 5. Per germline, CDR1 SEHNR and CDR2 FQNEAQ (reference sequence). The CDR3 is 15 residues long. DNA for the CDR3: TGTGCCAGCAGCTTATTGGGGGACAGTTCCTACGAGCAGTACTTC. This translates into CASSLLGDSSYEQYF. Complete variable domain (other parts from reference TRBV7-9 and TRBJ2-7): DTGVSQNPRHKITKRGQNVTFRCDPISEHNRLYWYRQTLGQGPEFLTYFQNEAQLEKSRLLSDRFSAERPKGSFSTLEIQRTEQGDSAMYLCASSLLGDSSYEQYFGPGTRLTVT.

This rearrangement joins TRBV4-1 to TRBJ1-5; 10 bases fit TRBD1. Germline V gene data show CDR1 as MGHRA and CDR2 as YSYEKL. V gave up 4 bases and J gave up 6 bases; unmatched junction bases: 9. The CDR3 loop spans 16 amino acids. The CDR3 region has the DNA TGCGCCAGCAGCCGCCGGGACAGGGGAAATGGTCAGCCCCAGCATTTT. It specifies CASSRRDRGNGQPQHF.

J is TRBJ2-7 and V is TRBV15, with 7 bases aligning to TRBD1. The germline V gene encodes CDR1 LNHNV and CDR2 YYDKDF (reference sequence). The CDR3 consists of 14 residues. V dropped 3 bases and J dropped 3; count of bases not matched to a gene: 5. The CDR3 coding sequence is TGTGCCACCAGCAGTACAGGGGTCAGCTACGAGCAGTACTTC. Its protein product is CATSSTGVSYEQYF.

The chain combines TRBV5-1 with TRBJ1-3; D remains unclear. Germline values: CDR1 SGHRS, CDR2 YFSETQ. V shed 0 bases and J shed 5 bases, with 15 bases lying between them. The CDR3 is 16 amino acids. In nucleotides, the CDR3 is TGCGCCAGCAGCTTGGATGGCAGCGGACCCAGAAACACCATATATTTT. As protein: CASSLDGSGPRNTIYF.

V is TRBV2 and J is TRBJ1-2; no definite D call. The germline gives CDR1 SNHLY, CDR2 FYNNEI. The CDR3 length is 12 residues. V was pared by 7 bases and J by 6 bases, with 12 bases between. DNA of the CDR3: TGTGCCAGCACCCCCGTTGAGAATGGCTACACCTTC. Its translation: CASTPVENGYTF.

The chain carries TRBV5-5 and TRBJ1-2; 8 bases fit TRBD1. Trimming at V came to 7 bases and at J to 4 bases, leaving 12 bases not matched to a gene. CDR1 is SGHKS and CDR2 is YYEKEE in the germline V gene (reference sequence). CDR3 length: 15 amino acids. The CDR3 loop reads CASGMSLGQGYGYTF. The CDR3 bases are TGTGCCAGCGGGATGTCCCTAGGACAGGGCTATGGCTACACCTTC.

This chain connects TRBV5-1 to TRBJ2-2; D is ambiguous. Germline CDR1 and CDR2: SGHRS and YFSETQ. The CDR3 consists of 15 residues. Deletions cut 5 bases from V and 0 bases from J, with 11 bases between. The CDR3 region is CASSGSLANTGELFF. The CDR3 bases are TGCGCCAGCAGTGGTTCCCTTGCGAACACCGGGGAGCTGTTTTTT.

V is TRBV19 and J is TRBJ2-7, with 10 bases aligning to TRBD2. CDR1 and CDR2 (germline): LNHDA, SQIVND (reference sequence). The CDR3 runs 14 residues. Trimming removed 6 bases from V and 1 base from J; junction bases left unmatched: 3. The CDR3 nucleotides are TGTGCCAGTAGGACTAGCGGGCCTTCCTACGAGCAGTACTTC. Its translation: CASRTSGPSYEQYF.

This clone showed up just once. The chain carries TRBV30 and TRBJ2-7; D is possibly TRBD1 (5 bases). This CDR3 spans 15 amino acids. Looked up from germline, CDR1 is GTSNPN and CDR2 is SVGIG (reference sequence). V lost 2 bases to trimming and J lost 0 bases, with 14 bases between them. The CDR3 is CAWSTTVQGSYEQYF. The CDR3 DNA sequence: TGTGCCTGGAGTACGACAGTTCAAGGCTCCTACGAGCAGTACTTC.

This chain links TRBV5-1 with TRBJ1-1; TRBD1 is a possible D gene (6 bases). From germline, CDR1 is SGHRS and CDR2 YFSETQ. V lost 3 bases and J 8 bases, leaving 14 bases between the germline ends. The CDR3 is 13 residues long. CDR3 region: CASSSNPGTEAFF. The CDR3 DNA is TGCGCCAGCAGCTCAAACCCTGGGACAGAAGCTTTCTTT.

The gene calls are TRBV6-5 and TRBJ2-5; 8 nucleotides align to TRBD1. The J segment lost 9 bases and the V segment lost 4 bases, leaving 1 base of the junction unmatched. The V gene's germline CDR1 is MNHEY and CDR2 SVGAGI. The CDR3 spans 11 residues. This chain's CDR3 is CASSLQGAQYF. As DNA, the CDR3 is TGTGCCAGCAGTTTACAGGGGGCCCAGTACTTC.

The rearrangement joins TRBV9 to TRBJ2-2, with 12 bases lining up with TRBD2. This CDR3 is built from 16 residues. V lost 4 bases to trimming and J lost 6 bases; unmatched junction nucleotides: 7. The germline CDR1 and CDR2 sequences are SGDLS and YYNGEE. DNA for the CDR3: TGTGCCAGCAGCCCTCGACTAGCGGGAGCCCCCGGGGAGCTGTTTTTT. Its translation: CASSPRLAGAPGELFF.

This CDR3 reads CASSLDFYPSGRGGETQYF. The CDR3 coding sequence is TGTGCCAGCAGCTTAGATTTCTACCCTAGCGGGAGGGGCGGAGAGACCCAGTACTTC. The rearrangement links TRBV11-2 to TRBJ2-5; TRBD2 agrees at 12 bases. The CDR3 sequence is 19 residues long. The germline V gene encodes CDR1 SGHAT and CDR2 FQNNGV. Trimming removed 0 bases from V and 4 bases from J; junction bases left unmatched: 12.

The J gene is TRBJ2-5, the V gene TRBV18, with a weak D call TRBD2 (5 bases). The V end lost 3 bases, the J end lost 2 bases, and 10 bases lay between the germline ends. Looked up from germline, CDR1 is KGHSH and CDR2 is LQKENI. The CDR3 totals 14 residues. The CDR3 loop reads CASSPPGNQETQYF. CDR3 in DNA: TGTGCCAGCTCACCTCCCGGGAATCAAGAGACCCAGTACTTC.

The chain employs TRBV19 and TRBJ1-2; possible D gene TRBD1, 5 bases. The CDR3 is 14 residues long. Germline values: CDR1 LNHDA, CDR2 SQIVND (reference sequence). The ends were cut back, 2 bases at V and 0 bases at J, with 7 bases in the middle. DNA of the CDR3: TGTGCCAGTAGTATAAGGGGATCTAACTATGGCTACACCTTC. Its translation is CASSIRGSNYGYTF.

The chain is built from TRBV19 and TRBJ1-2; 7 nucleotides align to TRBD1. The J segment lost 3 bases and the V segment lost 3 bases, leaving 4 bases of the junction unmatched. The CDR3 spans 14 residues. From germline, CDR1 is LNHDA and CDR2 SQIVND (reference sequence). CDR3: CASSMSGQHYGYTF. In DNA form, the CDR3 reads TGTGCCAGTAGTATGTCGGGACAGCACTATGGCTACACCTTC.

This clone showed up just once. This chain connects TRBV7-2 to TRBJ2-7; the match to TRBD1 covers 7 bases. The germline V gene encodes CDR1 SGHTA and CDR2 FQGNSA. The CDR3 length is 15 residues. The V segment lost 5 bases and the J segment 0 bases; nucleotides outside the gene matches: 7. This CDR3 reads CASSPGQVISYEQYF. The CDR3 DNA sequence: TGTGCCAGCAGCCCCGGACAGGTAATCTCCTACGAGCAGTACTTC.

The chain uses TRBV28 and TRBJ2-5, with 7 positions matching TRBD1. Germline V CDR1 and CDR2: MDHEN, SYDVKM. Unmatched junction bases numbered 19, after V lost 6 bases and J lost 9 bases. This CDR3 spans 16 amino acids. CDR3 protein: CASSPLIPTGPGPQYF. The DNA for the CDR3 is TGTGCCAGCAGCCCTTTAATTCCGACAGGGCCTGGTCCCCAGTACTTC.